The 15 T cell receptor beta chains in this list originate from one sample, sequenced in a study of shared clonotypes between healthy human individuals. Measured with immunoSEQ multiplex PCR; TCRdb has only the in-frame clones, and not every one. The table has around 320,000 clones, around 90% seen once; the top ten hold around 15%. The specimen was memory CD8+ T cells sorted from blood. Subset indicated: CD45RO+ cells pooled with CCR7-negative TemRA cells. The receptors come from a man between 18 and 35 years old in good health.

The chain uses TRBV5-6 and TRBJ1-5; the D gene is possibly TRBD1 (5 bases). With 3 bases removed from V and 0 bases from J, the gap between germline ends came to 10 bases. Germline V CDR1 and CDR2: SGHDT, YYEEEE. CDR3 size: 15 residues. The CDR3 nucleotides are TGTGCCAGCAGCTCTCATCAGGGTAGCAATCAGCCCCAGCATTTT. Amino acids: CASSSHQGSNQPQHF. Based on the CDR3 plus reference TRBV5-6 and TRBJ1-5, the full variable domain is DAGVTQSPTHLIKTRGQQVTLRCSPKSGHDTVSWYQQALGQGPQFIFQYYEEEERQRGNFPDRFSGHQFPNYSSELNVNALLLGDSALYLCASSSHQGSNQPQHFGDGTRLSIL.

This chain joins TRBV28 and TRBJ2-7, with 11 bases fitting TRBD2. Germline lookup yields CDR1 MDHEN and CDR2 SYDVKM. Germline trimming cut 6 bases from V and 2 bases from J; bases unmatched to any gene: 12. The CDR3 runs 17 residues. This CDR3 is CASSLPTSGVLTYEQYF. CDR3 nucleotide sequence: TGTGCCAGCAGCCTCCCGACTAGCGGGGTGCTTACCTACGAGCAGTACTTC.

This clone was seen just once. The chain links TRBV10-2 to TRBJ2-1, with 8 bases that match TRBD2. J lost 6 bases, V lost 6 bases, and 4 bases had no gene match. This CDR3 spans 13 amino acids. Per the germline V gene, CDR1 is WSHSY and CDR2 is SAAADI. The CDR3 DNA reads TGCGCCAGCAGAGGACTAGCCGGCAATGAGCAGTTCTTC. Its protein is CASRGLAGNEQFF.

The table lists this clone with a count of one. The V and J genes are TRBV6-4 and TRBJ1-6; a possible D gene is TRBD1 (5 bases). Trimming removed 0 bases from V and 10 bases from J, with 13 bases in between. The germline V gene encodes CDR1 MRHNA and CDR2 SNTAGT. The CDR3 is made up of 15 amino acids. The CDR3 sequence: CASSDSVGVGSPLHF. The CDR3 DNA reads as TGTGCCAGCAGTGACTCCGTGGGGGTCGGGTCACCCCTCCACTTT.

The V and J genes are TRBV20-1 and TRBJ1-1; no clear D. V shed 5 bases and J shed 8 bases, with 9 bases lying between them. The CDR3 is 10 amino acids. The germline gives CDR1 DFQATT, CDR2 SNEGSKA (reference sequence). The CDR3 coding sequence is TGCAGTGCTTTCCAAGGGGAAGCTTTCTTT. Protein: CSAFQGEAFF.

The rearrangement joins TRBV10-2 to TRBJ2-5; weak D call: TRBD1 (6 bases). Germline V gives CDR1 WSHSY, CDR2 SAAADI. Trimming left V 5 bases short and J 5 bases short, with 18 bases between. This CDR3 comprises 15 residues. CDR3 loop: CASSPNRDGVETQYF. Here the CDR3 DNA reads TGCGCCAGCAGTCCGAACAGGGATGGAGTGGAGACCCAGTACTTC.

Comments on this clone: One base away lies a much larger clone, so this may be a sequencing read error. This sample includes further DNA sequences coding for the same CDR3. The CDR3 sequence: CASSYPGQGIYEQYF. CDR3 nucleotides: TGTGCCAGCAGTTACCCTGGACAGGGAATATATGAGCAGTACTTC. V is TRBV6-5 and J is TRBJ2-7; 8 bases are shared with TRBD1. The CDR3 loop spans 15 amino acids. The germline V gene encodes CDR1 MNHEY and CDR2 SVGAGI. V lost 2 bases to trimming and J lost 7 bases; unmatched junction nucleotides: 10.

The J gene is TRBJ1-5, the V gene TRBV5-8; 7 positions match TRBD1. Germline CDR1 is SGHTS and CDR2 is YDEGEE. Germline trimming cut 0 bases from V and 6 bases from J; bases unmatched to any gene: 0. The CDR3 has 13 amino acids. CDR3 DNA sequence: TGTGCCAGCAGCTTGGCAGGGGGTCAGCCCCAGCATTTT. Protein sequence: CASSLAGGQPQHF.

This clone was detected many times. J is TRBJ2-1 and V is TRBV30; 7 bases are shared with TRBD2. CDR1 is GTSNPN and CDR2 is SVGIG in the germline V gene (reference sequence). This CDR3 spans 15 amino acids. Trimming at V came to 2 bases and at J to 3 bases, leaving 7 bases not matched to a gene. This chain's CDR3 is CAWSLREDLYNEQFF. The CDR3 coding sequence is TGTGCCTGGAGTCTTCGGGAGGACCTCTACAATGAGCAGTTCTTC.

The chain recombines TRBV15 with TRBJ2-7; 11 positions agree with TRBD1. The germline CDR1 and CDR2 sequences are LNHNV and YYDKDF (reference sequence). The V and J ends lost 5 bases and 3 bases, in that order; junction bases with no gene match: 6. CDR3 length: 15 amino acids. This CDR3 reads CATSPRTGGNYEQYF. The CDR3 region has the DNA TGTGCCACCAGCCCCCGGACAGGGGGCAACTACGAGCAGTACTTC.

The CDR3 reads CASSTGNSYEQYF. CDR3 DNA sequence: TGTGCCAGCAGCACAGGGAACTCCTACGAGCAGTACTTC. The chain recombines TRBV9 with TRBJ2-7; tentative D call: TRBD1 (6 bases). Germline V gene data show CDR1 as SGDLS and CDR2 as YYNGEE. This CDR3 spans 13 amino acids. V lost 4 bases, J lost 0 bases, and 8 bases lay in between.

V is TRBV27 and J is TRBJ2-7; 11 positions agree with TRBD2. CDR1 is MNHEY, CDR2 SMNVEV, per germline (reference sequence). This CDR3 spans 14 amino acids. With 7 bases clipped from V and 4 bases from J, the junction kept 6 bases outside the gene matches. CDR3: CASTPTSGSYEQYF. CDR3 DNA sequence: TGTGCCAGCACCCCCACTAGCGGGAGTTACGAGCAGTACTTC.

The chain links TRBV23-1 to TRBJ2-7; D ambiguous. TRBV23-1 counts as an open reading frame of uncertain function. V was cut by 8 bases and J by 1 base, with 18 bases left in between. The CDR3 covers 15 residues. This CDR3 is CASALGQVESYEQYF. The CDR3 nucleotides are TGCGCCAGCGCCCTCGGGCAGGTGGAATCCTACGAGCAGTACTTC.

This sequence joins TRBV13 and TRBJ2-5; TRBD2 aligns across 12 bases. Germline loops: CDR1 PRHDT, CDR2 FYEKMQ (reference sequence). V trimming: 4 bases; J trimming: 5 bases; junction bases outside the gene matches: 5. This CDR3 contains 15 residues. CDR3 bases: TGTGCCAGCAGCTCCAGACTAGCGGGGGTTGAGACCCAGTACTTC. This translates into CASSSRLAGVETQYF.

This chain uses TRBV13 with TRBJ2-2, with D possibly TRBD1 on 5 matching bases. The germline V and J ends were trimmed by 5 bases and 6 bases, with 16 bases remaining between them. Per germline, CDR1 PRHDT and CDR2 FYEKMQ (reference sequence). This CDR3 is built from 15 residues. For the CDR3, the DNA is TGTGCCAGCAGCCTCAGGGTTCTAGGGGCCGGGGAGCTGTTTTTT. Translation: CASSLRVLGAGELFF.